Sequencing of this T cell receptor (beta chain) was carried out in a study of CD8 T cells in Susac syndrome. Study outcomes and limitations: The study's TCR sequencing and HLA analysis drew on a certain number of individuals. That number was acknowledged as relatively small.

High-throughput TCR beta sequencing covered peripheral CD8+ and CD4+ T cells. Negative isolation yielded CD8+ and CD4+ T cells; FACS enriched TEMRA cells. CDR1 and CDR2 (germline): SGHTA, FQGTGA. This CDR3 is 13 amino acids long. Trimming stripped 4 bases from V and 6 bases from J, with 9 bases between. Comment on this clonotype: Its specificity is unknown.

RNA in amounts of about 0.45 to 1 ug was reverse transcribed with random hexamers. TCR beta CDR3 was amplified by immunoSEQ covering 54 Vbeta and 13 Jbeta. Each CDR3 protein is one row after TCRdb ran MiXCR on the immunoSEQ multiplex PCR reads. Here the sample spans approximately 160,000 distinct CDR3 sequences, roughly 93% being singletons. Sequencing input: CD4+ T cells from PBMCs. The sequence derives from a human donor in good health. The rearrangement uses TRBV7-3 and TRBJ2-2; no clear D gene. The CDR3 loop reads CASSSSASGELFF. The CDR3 DNA is TGTGCCAGCAGCTCCAGTGCATCCGGGGAGCTGTTTTTT. Supplemented by reference TRBV7-3 and TRBJ2-2, the full variable domain reads GAGVSQTPSNKVTEKGKYVELRCDPISGHTALYWYRQSLGQGPEFLIYFQGTGAADDSGLPNDRFFAVRPEGSVSTLKIQRTERGDSAVYLCASSSSASGELFFGEGSRLTVL.